The sequence of this TCR beta chain was determined in a study of identical twins. Deletions cut 3 bases from V and 5 bases from J, with 10 bases between. The CDR3 has 13 amino acids. In the case of this clonotype: Its cognate antigen is unknown.

TCRdb processed the 5' RACE reads anew with MiXCR; each CDR3 protein has one entry. This table has more than 1.5 million distinct CDR3 sequences, 25% to 35% appearing once. Notes on the study in general: These conclusions were based on statistical analysis (cross-sectional, not following the same donors).

Sequences were obtained from cord blood. V is TRBV12-3 or TRBV12-4 and J is TRBJ2-5; a possible D gene is TRBD1 (5 bases). The receptor was isolated from a newborn girl in good health. This chain's CDR3 is CASSFRASETQYF. DNA for the CDR3: TGTGCCAGCAGTTTCAGGGCAAGCGAGACCCAGTACTTC.